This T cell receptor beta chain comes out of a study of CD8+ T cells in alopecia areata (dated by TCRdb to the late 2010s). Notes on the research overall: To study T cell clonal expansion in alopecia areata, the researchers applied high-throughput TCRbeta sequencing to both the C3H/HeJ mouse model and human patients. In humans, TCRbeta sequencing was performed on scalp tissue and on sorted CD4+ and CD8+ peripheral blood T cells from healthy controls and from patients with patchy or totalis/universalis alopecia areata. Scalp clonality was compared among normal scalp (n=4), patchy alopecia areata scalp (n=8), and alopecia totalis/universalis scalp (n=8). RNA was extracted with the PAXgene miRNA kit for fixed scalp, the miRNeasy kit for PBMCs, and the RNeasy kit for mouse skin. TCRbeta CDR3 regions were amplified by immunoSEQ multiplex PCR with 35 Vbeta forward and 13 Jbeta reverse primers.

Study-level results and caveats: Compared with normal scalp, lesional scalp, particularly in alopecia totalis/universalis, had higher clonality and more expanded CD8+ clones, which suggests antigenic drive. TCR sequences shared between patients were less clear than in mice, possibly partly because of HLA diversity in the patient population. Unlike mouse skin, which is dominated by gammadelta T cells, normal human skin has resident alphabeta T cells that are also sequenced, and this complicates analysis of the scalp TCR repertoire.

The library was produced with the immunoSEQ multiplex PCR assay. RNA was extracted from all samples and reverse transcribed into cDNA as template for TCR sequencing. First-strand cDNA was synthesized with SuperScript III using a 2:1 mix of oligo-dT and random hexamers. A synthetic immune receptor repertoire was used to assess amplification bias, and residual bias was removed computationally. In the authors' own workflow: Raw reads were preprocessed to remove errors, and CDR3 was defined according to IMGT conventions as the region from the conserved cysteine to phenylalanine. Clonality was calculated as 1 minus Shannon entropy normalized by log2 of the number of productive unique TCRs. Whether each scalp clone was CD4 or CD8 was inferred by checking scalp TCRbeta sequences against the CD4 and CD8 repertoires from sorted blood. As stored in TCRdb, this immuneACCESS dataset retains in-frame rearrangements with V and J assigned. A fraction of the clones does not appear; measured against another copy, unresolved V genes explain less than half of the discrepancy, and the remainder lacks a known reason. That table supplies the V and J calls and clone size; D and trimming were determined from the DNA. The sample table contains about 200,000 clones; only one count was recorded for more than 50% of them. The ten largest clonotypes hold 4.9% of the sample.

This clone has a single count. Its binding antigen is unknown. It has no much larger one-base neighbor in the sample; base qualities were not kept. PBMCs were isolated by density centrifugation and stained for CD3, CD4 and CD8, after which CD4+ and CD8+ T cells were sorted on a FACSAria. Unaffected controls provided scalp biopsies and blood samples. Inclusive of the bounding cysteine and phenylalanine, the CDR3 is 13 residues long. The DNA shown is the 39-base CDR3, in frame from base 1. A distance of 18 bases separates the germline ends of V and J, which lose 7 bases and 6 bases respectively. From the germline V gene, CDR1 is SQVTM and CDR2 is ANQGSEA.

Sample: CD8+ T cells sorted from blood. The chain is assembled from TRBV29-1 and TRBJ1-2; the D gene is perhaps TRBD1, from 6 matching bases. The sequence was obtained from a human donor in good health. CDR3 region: CSAIEGGLDGYTF. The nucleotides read TGCAGCGCCATTGAAGGGGGACTCGATGGCTACACCTTC.